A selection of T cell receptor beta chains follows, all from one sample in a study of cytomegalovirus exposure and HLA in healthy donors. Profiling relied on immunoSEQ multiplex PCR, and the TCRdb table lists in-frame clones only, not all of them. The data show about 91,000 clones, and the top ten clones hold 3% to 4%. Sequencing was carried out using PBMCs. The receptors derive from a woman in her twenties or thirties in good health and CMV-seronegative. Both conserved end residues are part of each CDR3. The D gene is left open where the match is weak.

CASSTNTDRGGRGYTF | TGTGCCAGTAGTACAAACACGGACAGGGGAGGACGCGGCTACACCTTC | TRBD1 | 16 | TRBJ1-2 | TRBV19
CSVEEAGGQGVYEQYF | TGCAGCGTTGAAGAAGCTGGGGGACAGGGCGTGTACGAGCAGTACTTC | TRBD1 | 16 | TRBJ2-7 | TRBV29-1
CASSYLQGQAFF | TGTGCCAGCAGTTACCTACAGGGTCAAGCTTTCTTT | . | 12 | TRBJ1-1 | TRBV6-5
CASSPRLRGEGYTF | TGTGCCAGCAGCCCCCGTTTAAGAGGCGAGGGCTACACCTTC | . | 14 | TRBJ1-2 | TRBV7-2
CASSHIDGTDGYTF | TGTGCCAGCAGCCACATAGATGGGACAGATGGCTACACCTTC | TRBD1 | 14 | TRBJ1-2 | TRBV7-9
CASSRPSRGSPLHF | TGTGCCAGCAGCCGACCCAGTAGGGGTTCACCCCTCCACTTT | . | 14 | TRBJ1-6 | TRBV14
CASSLPPGELFF | TGTGCCAGCAGCTTACCCCCAGGGGAGCTGTTTTTT | . | 12 | TRBJ2-2 | TRBV7-3
CASSLRGREQFF | TGTGCCAGCAGTTTAAGAGGTCGGGAGCAGTTCTTC | . | 12 | TRBJ2-1 | TRBV27
CASSPPMFRLAESSYNEQFF | TGTGCCAGCAGCCCCCCTATGTTTAGGCTAGCGGAGAGCTCCTACAATGAGCAGTTCTTC | TRBD2 | 20 | TRBJ2-1 | TRBV13
CASSFGQAVSGNTIYF | TGCGCCAGCAGCTTCGGACAGGCCGTCTCTGGAAACACCATATATTTT | TRBD1 | 16 | TRBJ1-3 | TRBV5-1
CASSLSLRATDTQYF | TGTGCCAGCAGCTTAAGCCTGAGGGCAACAGATACGCAGTATTTT | . | 15 | TRBJ2-3 | TRBV7-2
CASSYGAGQFF | TGTGCCAGCAGTTACGGGGCGGGACAGTTCTTC | . | 11 | TRBJ2-1 | TRBV6-5
CAWSGGGGEKLFF | TGTGCCTGGAGTGGGGGTGGCGGGGAAAAACTGTTTTTT | . | 13 | TRBJ1-4 | TRBV30
CASSSGGRTGELFF | TGTGCCAGCAGCTCCGGGGGGAGGACCGGGGAGCTGTTTTTT | TRBD2 | 14 | TRBJ2-2 | TRBV7-2
CASSPITQGTDTQYF | TGTGCCAGCAGCCCGATTACACAGGGCACAGATACGCAGTATTTT | . | 15 | TRBJ2-3 | TRBV13
CASNLNNPGEAFF | TGTGCCAGCAACCTGAACAACCCGGGGGAAGCTTTCTTT | . | 13 | TRBJ1-1 | TRBV2
CASSDGGPYGYTF | TGCGCCAGCAGTGACGGGGGGCCCTATGGCTACACCTTC | . | 13 | TRBJ1-2 | TRBV10-1
CASSLGAGPTEAFF | TGTGCCAGCAGCTTAGGGGCAGGGCCCACTGAAGCTTTCTTT | . | 14 | TRBJ1-1 | TRBV7-9
CASSEEGWDTIYF | TGTGCCAGCAGTGAAGAGGGGTGGGACACCATATATTTT | . | 13 | TRBJ1-3 | TRBV2
CASSSSTEAFF | TGTGCCAGCAGCTCTTCCACTGAAGCTTTCTTT | . | 11 | TRBJ1-1 | TRBV11-2
CASSSTGVEAFF | TGCGCCAGCAGCTCGACAGGAGTTGAAGCTTTCTTT | . | 12 | TRBJ1-1 | TRBV5-1
CAISEPRDSTDRDTQYF | TGTGCCATCAGTGAGCCCAGGGACTCCACCGATAGGGATACGCAGTATTTT | . | 17 | TRBJ2-3 | TRBV10-3
CASSEARGDQPQHF | TGTGCCAGCAGTGAAGCACGAGGCGATCAGCCCCAGCATTTT | . | 14 | TRBJ1-5 | TRBV2
CASSLGTEWSGDQPQHF | TGTGCCAGCAGTCTTGGGACGGAGTGGAGCGGGGATCAGCCCCAGCATTTT | . | 17 | TRBJ1-5 | TRBV28
CASSRQVSSYNEQFF | TGCGCCAGCAGCCGACAGGTGAGCTCCTACAATGAGCAGTTCTTC | . | 15 | TRBJ2-1 | TRBV4-1
CASGEDPSGNTIYF | TGCGCCAGCGGAGAGGATCCCTCTGGAAACACCATATATTTT | . | 14 | TRBJ1-3 | TRBV5-1
CASSEALGVGGNTIYF | TGTGCCAGCAGTGAAGCGCTCGGGGTCGGTGGAAACACCATATATTTT | . | 16 | TRBJ1-3 | TRBV6-1
CASSEGGSYNEQFF | TGTGCCAGTTCAGAAGGGGGTTCCTACAATGAGCAGTTCTTC | . | 14 | TRBJ2-1 | TRBV27
CASSQGNPPGQGAGANVLTF | TGCGCCAGCAGCCAAGGAAATCCGCCGGGACAGGGCGCTGGGGCCAACGTCCTGACTTTC | TRBD1 | 20 | TRBJ2-6 | TRBV4-1
CASRLFGTSNTEAFF | TGTGCCAGCAGACTATTCGGGACATCTAACACTGAAGCTTTCTTT | . | 15 | TRBJ1-1 | TRBV27
CASSIGTSSYNEQFF | TGTGCCAGTAGTATAGGGACTAGCTCCTACAATGAGCAGTTCTTC | TRBD2 | 15 | TRBJ2-1 | TRBV19
CASSHRWRDTEAFF | TGTGCCAGCAGTCACCGTTGGAGGGACACTGAAGCTTTCTTT | . | 14 | TRBJ1-1 | TRBV11-2
CSVVRLNTEAFF | TGCAGCGTTGTCCGGTTGAACACTGAAGCTTTCTTT | . | 12 | TRBJ1-1 | TRBV29-1
CASLAGPDIGGELFF | TGTGCCAGCCTAGCCGGGCCAGATATAGGCGGGGAGCTGTTTTTT | . | 15 | TRBJ2-2 | TRBV28
CASSVATSGTEQYF | TGTGCCAGCAGCGTAGCGACTAGCGGGACCGAGCAGTACTTC | TRBD2 | 14 | TRBJ2-7 | TRBV9
CASSQDPNRATNEKLFF | TGTGCCAGCAGCCAAGATCCTAACAGGGCAACTAATGAAAAACTGTTTTTT | . | 17 | TRBJ1-4 | TRBV4-2
CSASLRVQYF | TGCAGTGCGAGCCTGCGGGTTCAGTACTTC | . | 10 | TRBJ2-5 | TRBV20-1
CASAPGQGVYGYTF | TGCGCCAGCGCCCCGGGACAGGGGGTTTATGGCTACACCTTC | TRBD1 | 14 | TRBJ1-2 | TRBV5-1
CASSLGASGVYEQYF | TGTGCCAGCAGCTTGGGCGCTAGCGGGGTCTACGAGCAGTACTTC | TRBD2 | 15 | TRBJ2-7 | TRBV5-5
CSVEDRSRNTGELFF | TGCAGCGTTGAAGATCGATCGAGAAACACCGGGGAGCTGTTTTTT | . | 15 | TRBJ2-2 | TRBV29-1
CASSPSKANYGYTF | TGTGCCAGCAGCCCCAGTAAAGCTAACTATGGCTACACCTTC | . | 14 | TRBJ1-2 | TRBV11-2
CSVGDTSNQPQHF | TGCAGCGTCGGGGACACCAGCAATCAGCCCCAGCATTTT | . | 13 | TRBJ1-5 | TRBV29-1
CASSFQSQGAGTPLHF | TGTGCCAGCAGCTTTCAAAGTCAGGGGGCTGGAACACCCCTCCACTTT | TRBD1 | 16 | TRBJ1-6 | TRBV5-5
CASSLAGAEETQYF | TGTGCCAGCAGCTTAGCGGGGGCTGAAGAGACCCAGTACTTC | TRBD2 | 14 | TRBJ2-5 | TRBV5-4